A few counts support the clone carrying this T cell receptor (beta chain). Its antigen is not known. It was with 60 Vbeta and 13 Jbeta primers that the PCR ran. TCRdb's copy holds only in-frame clones and misses some; the assay was immunoSEQ multiplex PCR. The top ten clones hold roughly 13% of a sample with around 190,000 clones, approximately 80% of them seen once. While unrecorded immune exposures were likely, the donors were nominally healthy when sampled. These data originate in a study of cytomegalovirus exposure and HLA in healthy donors. Study results and limitations: Owing to their indistinguishability, certain V segments, notably TRBV6-2 and TRBV6-3, were excluded. Sequencing depth across donors, presence/absence analyses assumed, was roughly uniform. Earlier findings revealed that most TCR beta V segments proved productive either about 87% or about 30% of the time.

V lost 4 bases and J lost 4, with 16 bases in between. The CDR3 spans 15 residues. Germline V CDR1 and CDR2: MDHEN, SYDVKM. This chain joins TRBV28 and TRBJ1-1; perhaps TRBD1 as D (5 bases). The sequenced material came from PBMCs. The TCR comes from a woman aged 30 to 39 in good health and CMV-seropositive. The CDR3 is CASSSPGGGSTEAFF. CDR3 sequence (DNA): TGTGCCAGCAGTTCCCCGGGGGGGGGAAGCACTGAAGCTTTCTTT.